The 23 T cell receptor beta chains below were found in one sample sequenced in a study of early T cells in non-severe SARS-CoV-2 infection (dated by TCRdb to about 2021). The library was generated by 5' RACE. The instrument given in TCRdb is NextSeq 500. In TCRdb, the public reads were trimmed at Q25 with fastp and aligned with MiXCR, with productive beta chains retained. Rows are unified per CDR3 protein, each entry keeping the most common DNA and genes. This sample is represented by about 32,000 distinct CDR3 sequences; 5% to 6.5% of them were singletons. The leading ten clones occupy 3.5% of the sample. The specimen was whole blood. The receptors come from an adult who was a healthcare worker with PCR-confirmed SARS-CoV-2 infection or an uninfected control (not recorded which).

This clonotype was recorded many times. The rearrangement joins TRBV6-4 to TRBJ2-1, with 8 nucleotides matching TRBD2. V lost 2 bases and J lost 6; bases outside the gene matches: 0. CDR1 is MRHNA and CDR2 is SNTAGT in the germline V gene. The CDR3 is made up of 13 amino acids. The CDR3 is CASSDGTSNEQFF. The CDR3 coding sequence is TGTGCCAGCAGTGACGGGACTAGCAATGAGCAGTTCTTC.

By share, this clonotype ranks as medium-sized. The chain carries TRBV6-5 and TRBJ2-1; D remains unclear. Trimming shortened V by 6 bases and J by 10 bases, and 19 bases separated the two germline ends. Per germline, CDR1 MNHEY and CDR2 SVGAGI. The CDR3 loop spans 14 amino acids. CDR3 sequence reads: CASSLKFPVIEQFF. In DNA, the CDR3 is TGTGCCAGCAGCTTAAAATTCCCCGTAATAGAGCAGTTCTTC.

This clonotype was seen a handful of times. The rearrangement joins TRBV18 to TRBJ2-7; a possible D gene is TRBD2 (6 bases). V gave up 4 bases and J gave up 2 bases, with 9 bases separating them. The CDR3 consists of 13 residues. CDR1 and CDR2 (germline): KGHSH, LQKENI. CDR3 protein: CASSLGGPYEQYF. CDR3 nucleotide sequence: TGTGCCAGCTCACTCGGAGGGCCCTACGAGCAGTACTTC.

For this clonotype: A read error may be the cause here, since a much bigger clone is one base away. This chain uses TRBV6-6 with TRBJ1-1; 8 nucleotides align to TRBD1. Germline values: CDR1 MNHNY, CDR2 SVGAGI (reference sequence). The CDR3 length is 12 residues. The ends lost 2 bases at V and 10 bases at J; junction bases unmatched: 3. CDR3 residues: CASSYGDRRAFF. The CDR3 DNA reads as TGTGCCAGCAGTTACGGGGACAGGAGAGCTTTCTTT.

The sample holds many counts of this clonotype. The V and J genes are TRBV7-9 and TRBJ2-1; 9 bases line up with TRBD2. The CDR3 runs 20 residues. Germline V CDR1 and CDR2: SEHNR, FQNEAQ (reference sequence). Losses at the gene ends were 0 bases for V and 5 bases for J; bases not matched to a gene: 17. CDR3 residues: CASSLARASGTLRDDNEQFF. CDR3 in DNA: TGTGCCAGCAGCTTAGCGCGGGCTAGCGGGACCCTTCGTGATGACAATGAGCAGTTCTTC.

Only a few counts were recorded for this clonotype. The chain combines TRBV2 with TRBJ1-4; D call uncertain. V was cut by 5 bases and J by 5 bases, with 6 bases left in between. In germline, CDR1 is SNHLY, CDR2 FYNNEI. CDR3 length: 12 residues. CDR3 region: CASSQWNEKLFF. CDR3 nucleotide sequence: TGTGCCAGCAGTCAGTGGAATGAAAAACTGTTTTTT. Using reference TRBV2 and TRBJ1-4 for the parts outside the CDR3, the full variable domain is EPEVTQTPSHQVTQMGQEVILRCVPISNHLYFYWYRQILGQKVEFLVSFYNNEISEKSEIFDDQFSVERPDGSNFTLKIRSTKLEDSAMYFCASSQWNEKLFFGSGTQLSVL.

There are many counts of this clonotype. The V call is TRBV12-3 or TRBV12-4, the J call TRBJ2-7, with D unresolved. V was cut by 5 bases and J by 1 base, with 18 bases left in between. CDR3 size: 16 residues. CDR3 amino acids: CASSPEFGQRSYEQYF. The DNA for the CDR3 is TGTGCCAGCAGTCCAGAATTCGGGCAACGGTCCTACGAGCAGTACTTC.

The V call is TRBV4-3, the J call TRBJ2-2; the D gene could be TRBD1 or TRBD2 (5 bases each). V was pared by 3 bases and J by 0 bases, with 11 bases between. The germline V gene has CDR1 LGHNA and CDR2 YSLEER. The CDR3 spans 16 residues. For the CDR3, the DNA is TGCGCCAGCAGCCAGCATCTGGGGGCGAACACCGGGGAGCTGTTTTTT. Translation gives CASSQHLGANTGELFF.

This clonotype has just a few counts. The chain joins TRBV3-1 to TRBJ2-1; maybe TRBD2 (5 bases). The CDR3 has 14 residues. Germline CDR1 and CDR2: LGHDT and YNNKEL (reference sequence). Trimming cost V 3 bases and J 6 bases, with 12 bases left between them. CDR3 sequence (DNA): TGTGCCAGCAGCCAGAGGGAATCGGGCAATGAGCAGTTCTTC. It yields the protein CASSQRESGNEQFF.

This clonotype came up many times. The J gene is TRBJ2-5, the V gene TRBV28; no definite D call. Trimming removed 4 bases from V and 1 base from J, with 13 bases in between. Germline loops: CDR1 MDHEN, CDR2 SYDVKM. The CDR3 totals 15 residues. The CDR3 DNA reads TGTGCCAGCAGTTCCTTGACAAGACCCCAAGAGACCCAGTACTTC. Its translation is CASSSLTRPQETQYF.

This clonotype appeared many times. This chain joins TRBV12-5 and TRBJ2-5; TRBD1 or TRBD2 may be the D gene (5 bases each). V lost 0 bases and J 2 bases, leaving 19 bases between the germline ends. Germline CDR1 reads LGHNT; CDR2 reads FRNRAP. The CDR3 has 18 residues. Here the CDR3 DNA reads TGTGCTAGTGGTTTGGTACGGGACGGGACCGTTAAACAAGAGACCCAGTACTTC. This sequence encodes CASGLVRDGTVKQETQYF. The full variable domain, its missing parts supplied by reference TRBV12-5 and TRBJ2-5, is DARVTQTPRHKVTEMGQEVTMRCQPILGHNTVFWYRQTMMQGLELLAYFRNRAPLDDSGMPKDRFSAEMPDATLATLKIQPSEPRDSAVYFCASGLVRDGTVKQETQYFGPGTRLLVL.

The chain couples TRBV6-4 to TRBJ2-6; D is unresolved. In germline, CDR1 is MRHNA, CDR2 SNTAGT. The CDR3 covers 14 residues. V lost 4 bases and J 1 base, leaving 5 bases between the germline ends. This chain's CDR3 is CASSGKSGANVLTF. In nucleotides, the CDR3 is TGTGCCAGCAGTGGGAAATCTGGGGCCAACGTCCTGACTTTC.

This clonotype was observed a handful of times. The chain uses TRBV11-2 and TRBJ2-7, with TRBD2 matching 12 bases. Looked up from germline, CDR1 is SGHAT and CDR2 is FQNNGV. This CDR3 is 20 amino acids long. Trimming took 5 bases from V and 1 from J; bases not matched to a gene: 18. The CDR3 here is CASSPTPQLAGGHYSYEQYF. CDR3 coding DNA: TGTGCCAGCAGCCCGACCCCTCAACTAGCGGGAGGCCACTATTCCTACGAGCAGTACTTC.

This clonotype was found a few times. This chain connects TRBV10-3 to TRBJ2-7; maybe TRBD2 (6 bases). The CDR3 contains 14 residues. The ends were cut back, 6 bases at V and 2 bases at J, with 14 bases in the middle. The germline CDR1 and CDR2 sequences are ENHRY and SYGVKD. The chain's CDR3 is CAIRSEGPAYEQYF. The CDR3 DNA is TGTGCCATCAGATCGGAGGGGCCCGCCTACGAGCAGTACTTC.

The chain combines TRBV6-2 or TRBV6-3 with TRBJ2-5; no definite D call. The ends were cut back, 6 bases at V and 1 base at J, with 9 bases in the middle. Per the germline V gene, CDR1 is MNHEY and CDR2 is SVGEGT. The CDR3 is made up of 13 amino acids. The CDR3 sequence: CASSYDIQETQYF. In nucleotides, the CDR3 is TGTGCCAGCAGCTACGATATCCAAGAGACCCAGTACTTC.

The rearrangement uses TRBV21-1 and TRBJ2-3. TRBV21-1 is flagged as a pseudogene. This CDR3 region has 14 residues. The CDR3 DNA reads TGTGCCAGCAGCTTCAGAACCAGCACAGATACGCAGTATTTT. Protein product: CASSFRTSTDTQYF.

This clonotype occurred a few times. The chain has TRBV6-2 or TRBV6-3 and TRBJ2-7; TRBD2 matches 9 bases. The CDR3 contains 17 residues. The V gene's germline CDR1 is MNHEY and CDR2 SVGEGT. V was clipped by 4 bases and J by 2 bases; unmatched bases: 12. CDR3 loop: CASSSTLRTSVTYEQYF. In nucleotides, the CDR3 is TGTGCCAGCAGTTCCACTCTGAGGACTAGCGTTACCTACGAGCAGTACTTC.

This clonotype was recorded a few times. J is TRBJ2-5 and V is TRBV6-5, with 7 bases matching TRBD2. The germline CDR1 and CDR2 sequences are MNHEY and SVGAGI. V shed 6 bases, J shed 7 bases, and the junction held 11 bases outside the gene matches. CDR3 length equals 14 residues. The CDR3 region has the DNA TGTGCCAGCAGGCGGGAGAGAGGTGCGGGGACCCAGTACTTC. Translation gives CASRRERGAGTQYF.

This clonotype was seen ten or more times. The rearrangement links TRBV5-1 to TRBJ2-5; possibly TRBD1 or TRBD2 for D (5 bases each). This CDR3 region has 15 residues. V lost 1 base, J lost 3 bases, and 13 bases lay in between. CDR1 SGHRS and CDR2 YFSETQ come from the germline V gene. CDR3 sequence (DNA): TGCGCCAGCAGCTTGTCTGGGACGGATAAAGAGACCCAGTACTTC. This codes for CASSLSGTDKETQYF.

This clonotype has ten or more counts. V usage is TRBV28 and J usage is TRBJ2-7; no reliable D call. Germline V gives CDR1 MDHEN, CDR2 SYDVKM. The CDR3 has 13 amino acids. Trimming shortened V by 8 bases and J by 1 base, and 12 bases separated the two germline ends. Here the CDR3 DNA reads TGTGCCAGCGGCTACGGGCTTTCCTACGAGCAGTACTTC. This translates into CASGYGLSYEQYF. Based on the CDR3 plus reference TRBV28 and TRBJ2-7, the full variable domain is DVKVTQSSRYLVKRTGEKVFLECVQDMDHENMFWYRQDPGLGLRLIYFSYDVKMKEKGDIPEGYSVSREKKERFSLILESASTNQTSMYLCASGYGLSYEQYFGPGTRLTVT.

A few counts support this clonotype. This chain uses TRBV9 with TRBJ2-2, with 8 bases fitting TRBD1. Germline V gene lookup returns CDR1 SGDLS and CDR2 YYNGEE. The ends lost 4 bases at V and 4 bases at J; junction bases unmatched: 3. This CDR3 is 14 amino acids long. The CDR3 DNA sequence: TGTGCCAGCAGCATGACAGGGGTCACCGGGGAGCTGTTTTTT. Encoded protein: CASSMTGVTGELFF. The complete variable domain, with remaining parts taken from reference TRBV9 and TRBJ2-2, reads DSGVTQTPKHLITATGQRVTLRCSPRSGDLSVYWYQQSLDQGLQFLIQYYNGEERAKGNILERFSAQQFPDLHSELNLSSLELGDSALYFCASSMTGVTGELFFGEGSRLTVL.

This clonotype has at least ten counts. V usage is TRBV4-3 and J usage is TRBJ1-6; 8 bases are shared with TRBD1. Germline CDR1 is LGHNA and CDR2 is YSLEER. CDR3 size: 15 residues. The V gene end was trimmed by 2 bases and the J gene end by 10 bases; junction bases not matched to a gene: 7. The CDR3 DNA sequence: TGCGCCAGCAGCCAATTTCCCGGACAGGGATCACCCCTCCACTTT. Encoded protein: CASSQFPGQGSPLHF.

The chain employs TRBV12-3 or TRBV12-4 and TRBJ1-2; the match to TRBD1 covers 7 bases. With 5 bases clipped from V and 6 bases from J, the junction kept 9 bases outside the gene matches. The CDR3 totals 14 residues. This CDR3 is CASSRLGQAHGYTF. CDR3 nucleotides: TGTGCCAGCAGTCGGCTAGGACAGGCCCATGGCTACACCTTC.